The clone carrying this T cell receptor beta chain appeared a single time. Its specificity is unknown. Template material for each sample was around 630 ng of bulk tumor genomic DNA. Doctors removed several biopsies from each primary tumor during surgery, keeping them far apart. Curative operations were performed on patients who had untreated, newly diagnosed non-small cell lung cancer. The CDR3 runs to 13 residues. Trimming left V 1 base short and J 7 bases short, with 9 bases between. The germline V gene has CDR1 SGHRS and CDR2 YFSETQ. These data originate in a study of immune heterogeneity within non-small cell lung tumors. Regarding the study as a whole: Individual patients largely had distinct high-frequency T-cell receptor beta clonotypes from one another. The study found that local T-cell clonality correlated moderately but significantly with local tumor mutational burden (R approximately 0.37).

Amplifying TCR beta CDR3 involved multiplex PCR carried out with 32 V and 13 J primers. MiXCR, run by TCRdb on the multiplex PCR reads, gives a single entry per CDR3 protein. The table lists around 4,600 distinct CDR3 sequences, about a third of them singletons, with about 32% in the top ten. The sample comprised lung tumor tissue. This chain uses TRBV5-1 with TRBJ1-5; D unresolved. The TCR originated in a woman between 50 and 59 years old with non-small cell lung cancer. The CDR3 bases are TGCGCCAGCAGCTTGAATGGGGTACAGCCCCAGCATTTT. Residues: CASSLNGVQPQHF.